What follows are 17 T cell receptor beta chains derived from one specimen sequenced in a study of CD8+ T cells in alopecia areata. Isolated RNA was reverse transcribed into cDNA used as the sequencing template. Assay used: immunoSEQ multiplex PCR; TCRdb lists only in-frame clones, some missing. The sample lists 130,000 to 150,000 clones, more than 40% occurring once. The sample consisted of CD4+ T cells sorted from blood. The receptor source for this set is a human donor with alopecia areata.

V is TRBV7-9 and J is TRBJ1-1; maybe TRBD1 (6 bases). This CDR3 comprises 13 residues. CDR1 is SEHNR, CDR2 FQNEAQ, per germline (reference sequence). Trimming removed 7 bases at V and 7 bases at J, with 16 bases between. The CDR3, as DNA: TGTGCCAGCAACCAGGCACAGGGTGGTGAAGCTTTCTTT. It yields the protein CASNQAQGGEAFF.

A single count supports this clone. The V call is TRBV2, the J call TRBJ2-1; TRBD1 agrees at 8 bases. The CDR3 is 16 residues long. V gave up 6 bases and J gave up 1 base; unmatched junction bases: 8. The germline gives CDR1 SNHLY, CDR2 FYNNEI. This CDR3 reads CASRPGGWESYNEQFF. The CDR3 nucleotides read TGTGCCAGCAGGCCAGGGGGCTGGGAGTCCTACAATGAGCAGTTCTTC.

The chain employs TRBV29-1 and TRBJ1-3, with D tentatively TRBD1 (6 bases). Germline CDR1 and CDR2: SQVTM and ANQGSEA. V lost 6 bases and J 0 bases, leaving 18 bases between the germline ends. The CDR3 runs to 16 residues. The CDR3 loop is CSVAWGGGYSGNTIYF. CDR3 nucleotides: TGCAGCGTGGCCTGGGGGGGCGGATACTCTGGAAACACCATATATTTT.

This sequence joins TRBV30 and TRBJ2-7; D possibly corresponds to TRBD2 (6 bases). This CDR3 region has 13 residues. Germline assignment: CDR1 GTSNPN and CDR2 SVGIG (reference sequence). V shed 0 bases and J shed 6 bases, with 12 bases lying between them. The CDR3 spells CAWSVGAGGEQYF. CDR3 DNA: TGTGCCTGGAGTGTAGGTGCCGGGGGCGAGCAGTACTTC.

CDR3 DNA: TGCAGCGTTGTAGGGGCCGCATACGAGCAGTACTTC. The encoded protein is CSVVGAAYEQYF. The V call is TRBV29-1, the J call TRBJ2-7; TRBD1 might be the D (5 bases). This CDR3 has 12 residues. Germline CDR1 is SQVTM and CDR2 is ANQGSEA. V was cut by 4 bases and J by 4 bases, with 11 bases left in between.

This clone was observed a few times. The V and J genes are TRBV29-1 and TRBJ2-5, with D unclear. This CDR3 is built from 12 residues. CDR1 SQVTM and CDR2 ANQGSEA come from the germline V gene. V dropped 2 bases and J dropped 4 bases, with 8 bases sitting between them. The CDR3 here is CSVERWGETQYF. In nucleotides, the CDR3 is TGCAGCGTTGAAAGGTGGGGAGAGACCCAGTACTTC. The full variable domain, in which reference TRBV29-1 and TRBJ2-5 provide the parts outside the CDR3, is SAVISQKPSRDICQRGTSLTIQCQVDSQVTMMFWYRQQPGQSLTLIATANQGSEATYESGFVIDKFPISRPNLTFSTLTVSNMSPEDSSIYLCSVERWGETQYFGPGTRLLVL.

V and J are TRBV29-1 and TRBJ2-1; 10 bases align to TRBD2. The CDR3 consists of 16 residues. CDR1 is SQVTM, CDR2 ANQGSEA, per germline. With V trimmed by 4 bases and J by 2 bases, 8 bases remained unmatched. CDR3 region: CSVGTVSGRAYNEQFF. The CDR3 DNA follows: TGCAGCGTTGGCACCGTCAGCGGGAGGGCCTACAATGAGCAGTTCTTC.

The genes are TRBV6-6 and TRBJ2-2; tentative D call: TRBD1 (5 bases). Germline V gives CDR1 MNHNY, CDR2 SVGAGI (reference sequence). V was pared by 7 bases and J by 1 base, with 13 bases between. The CDR3 is made up of 15 amino acids. The CDR3 nucleotides read TGTGCCAGCACCACAGACAGTAAGAACACCGGGGAGCTGTTTTTT. Translation: CASTTDSKNTGELFF.

This clone has only a few counts. The chain joins TRBV29-1 to TRBJ1-1, with D tentatively TRBD1 (6 bases). The CDR3 is 12 amino acids. Looked up from germline, CDR1 is SQVTM and CDR2 is ANQGSEA. V lost 7 bases, J lost 5 bases, and 14 bases lay in between. The CDR3 loop is CSGGGSPTEAFF. The CDR3 DNA sequence: TGCAGCGGGGGGGGCAGCCCGACTGAAGCTTTCTTT.

The table lists this clone with a count of one. The rearrangement links TRBV27 to TRBJ1-4, with D uncertain. This CDR3 has 13 residues. Trimming cost V 1 base and J 9 bases, with 9 bases left between them. Per germline, CDR1 MNHEY and CDR2 SMNVEV (reference sequence). CDR3 DNA: TGTGCCAGCAGTTTATTGGGCCAGCAAAAACTGTTTTTT. This translates into CASSLLGQQKLFF.

V and J are TRBV7-9 and TRBJ2-5; a weak D match, TRBD2 (6 bases). V lost 5 bases to trimming and J lost 2 bases, with 15 bases between them. Per germline, CDR1 SEHNR and CDR2 FQNEAQ (reference sequence). CDR3 length: 15 amino acids. Here the CDR3 DNA reads TGTGCCAGCAGCCGGGTTTCTAGCGTTCAAGAGACCCAGTACTTC. Its translation is CASSRVSSVQETQYF.

DNA for the CDR3: TGTGCCAGCAGCTTACTGGTTGGGGTCAAGGGCTATGGCTACACCTTC. Its translation is CASSLLVGVKGYGYTF. The V gene is TRBV7-9, the J gene TRBJ1-2; D not certain. Germline assignment: CDR1 SEHNR and CDR2 FQNEAQ (reference sequence). Trimming cost V 2 bases and J 4 bases, with 17 bases left between them. The CDR3 is 16 amino acids.

The CDR3: CASSWDRGGEQYF. DNA of the CDR3: TGTGCCAGCAGTTGGGACAGGGGAGGGGAGCAGTACTTC. The chain couples TRBV6-1 to TRBJ2-7, with 10 bases that match TRBD1. This CDR3 has 13 amino acids. Germline assignment: CDR1 MNHNS and CDR2 SASEGT. The ends lost 5 bases at V and 7 bases at J; junction bases unmatched: 5.

V is TRBV14 and J is TRBJ2-7; 7 positions match TRBD1. Germline assignment: CDR1 SGHDN and CDR2 FVKESK. V trimming: 4 bases; J trimming: 9 bases; junction bases outside the gene matches: 12. The CDR3 consists of 14 residues. CDR3 bases: TGTGCCAGCAGCCTCGCGACTGCAGGGGGTTGGCAGTACTTC. Protein sequence: CASSLATAGGWQYF.

CDR3 in amino acids: CASSLTPGRETQYF. The CDR3 nucleotides read TGCGCCAGCAGCTTGACCCCAGGGCGAGAGACCCAGTACTTC. The chain is built from TRBV5-1 and TRBJ2-5; maybe TRBD1 (5 bases). This CDR3 is built from 14 residues. Germline V gene lookup returns CDR1 SGHRS and CDR2 YFSETQ. Deletions cut 1 base from V and 4 bases from J, with 11 bases between.

The chain links TRBV9 to TRBJ2-1; D gene uncertain. V gave up 2 bases and J gave up 0 bases, with 9 bases separating them. Germline CDR1 and CDR2: SGDLS and YYNGEE. The CDR3 length is 15 residues. The CDR3 region has the DNA TGTGCCAGCAGCGTGGTGGTTAGCTCCTACAATGAGCAGTTCTTC. Its translation: CASSVVVSSYNEQFF.

This clone turned up a few times. The CDR3 DNA reads TGCAGCGTGAGGAGCTTTCCTAGCGGGAGGGCCTACAATGAGCAGTTCTTC. Encoded protein: CSVRSFPSGRAYNEQFF. V and J are TRBV29-1 and TRBJ2-1; TRBD2 aligns across 12 bases. The junction had 11 bases not matched to a gene; V was cut back by 6 bases and J by 2 bases. The CDR3 is 17 amino acids. Germline values: CDR1 SQVTM, CDR2 ANQGSEA.